This entry lists 22 T cell receptor beta chains sequenced from one sample in a study of identical twins. TCRdb re-called the 5' RACE reads through MiXCR, storing one row per CDR3 protein. The data show about 490,000 distinct CDR3 sequences, 13% to 15% seen once. The data also belong to a second study, concerning yellow fever vaccine responses in identical twins.

The material sequenced was CD4+ T cells sorted from blood. Receptors were obtained from a woman between 18 and 29 years old in good health.

This clonotype has just a few counts. The chain has TRBV6-1 and TRBJ1-1, with D hard to call. V was clipped by 8 bases and J by 0 bases, with 16 bases between them. The germline CDR1 and CDR2 sequences are MNHNS and SASEGT. The CDR3 runs to 15 residues. The DNA for the CDR3 is TGTGCCAGCGGGCGAGGGAAGGCGATGAACACTGAAGCTTTCTTT. Protein sequence: CASGRGKAMNTEAFF.

This clonotype turned up a few times. This chain joins TRBV15 and TRBJ2-1; TRBD2 matches 7 bases. The V gene's germline CDR1 is LNHNV and CDR2 YYDKDF (reference sequence). The junction had 9 bases not matched to a gene; V was cut back by 3 bases and J by 4 bases. This CDR3 is built from 16 residues. This CDR3 reads CATSRPGIAGYNEQFF. As DNA, the CDR3 is TGTGCCACCAGCAGGCCGGGAATAGCGGGTTACAATGAGCAGTTCTTC.

This clonotype was picked up a small number of times. This chain connects TRBV12-5 to TRBJ2-7; 8 bases align to TRBD2. The CDR3 runs 16 residues. Germline V gene sequence: CDR1 LGHNT, CDR2 FRNRAP. The V and J ends lost 6 bases and 1 base, in that order; junction bases with no gene match: 11. The CDR3 region has the DNA TGTGCTAGTGGAACCGGGCATACTAGCGGATCCTACGAGCAGTACTTC. As protein: CASGTGHTSGSYEQYF.

V is TRBV7-9 and J is TRBJ2-7; the match to TRBD2 covers 8 bases. Trimming at V came to 6 bases and at J to 3 bases, leaving 4 bases not matched to a gene. Germline V gives CDR1 SEHNR, CDR2 FQNEAQ (reference sequence). There are 13 residues in the CDR3. The CDR3 sequence: CASRAAGDYEQYF. The CDR3 nucleotides read TGTGCCAGCAGGGCAGCGGGAGACTACGAGCAGTACTTC.

Only a few counts were recorded for this clonotype. The V and J genes are TRBV12-3 or TRBV12-4 and TRBJ1-2; 9 bases are a match to TRBD1. J gave up 6 bases and V 6 bases, and 11 bases lay outside the gene matches. This CDR3 has 15 amino acids. CDR3 residues: CASSSHPGTGNGYTF. Here the CDR3 DNA reads TGTGCCAGCAGCAGCCATCCCGGGACAGGGAATGGCTACACCTTC.

The chain employs TRBV10-3 and TRBJ1-1; tentative D call: TRBD1 (6 bases). Trimming removed 3 bases at V and 2 bases at J, with 7 bases between. Germline V gene sequence: CDR1 ENHRY, CDR2 SYGVKD. CDR3 length: 13 residues. The CDR3 loop reads CAISDRGNTEAFF. CDR3 DNA sequence: TGTGCCATCAGTGACAGGGGTAACACTGAAGCTTTCTTT.

This clonotype was picked up a small number of times. The chain joins TRBV10-3 to TRBJ2-7, with D unresolved. The CDR3 covers 14 residues. Trimming pared 4 bases from V and 2 bases from J, leaving 12 bases between. Germline lookup yields CDR1 ENHRY and CDR2 SYGVKD. The CDR3 DNA sequence: TGTGCCATCAGTGGGCCGGGCTCCGCCTACGAGCAGTACTTC. It codes for CAISGPGSAYEQYF.

V is TRBV12-3 or TRBV12-4 and J is TRBJ2-1; 14 bases map to TRBD2. J was trimmed by 0 bases and V by 6 bases; bases with no gene match: 7. The CDR3 is 18 amino acids. This chain's CDR3 is CASSKGLAGVSSYNEQFF. In DNA, the CDR3 is TGTGCCAGCAGCAAGGGACTAGCGGGGGTTAGCTCCTACAATGAGCAGTTCTTC.

This clonotype was seen only a few times. This chain connects TRBV28 to TRBJ2-1, with no clear D. The germline V and J ends were trimmed by 7 bases and 5 bases, with 21 bases remaining between them. Germline V gene sequence: CDR1 MDHEN, CDR2 SYDVKM. CDR3 length equals 16 residues. CDR3 in amino acids: CASISHGSLTNNEQFF. The CDR3 DNA sequence: TGTGCCAGCATCTCCCACGGGTCCCTGACAAACAATGAGCAGTTCTTC.

The chain recombines TRBV19 with TRBJ2-2, with TRBD2 as a possible D gene (5 bases). V lost 6 bases, J lost 1 base, and 12 bases lay in between. This CDR3 contains 15 residues. Germline assignment: CDR1 LNHDA and CDR2 SQIVND (reference sequence). The chain's CDR3 is CASREVLQNTGELFF. The CDR3 nucleotides read TGTGCCAGTAGGGAGGTCCTTCAGAACACCGGGGAGCTGTTTTTT.

V and J are TRBV6-5 and TRBJ1-1; possible D gene TRBD1, 5 bases. The CDR3 covers 12 residues. V gave up 6 bases and J gave up 11 bases, with 16 bases separating them. Germline-derived CDR1 and CDR2 are MNHEY and SVGAGI. CDR3 amino acids: CASSSSGMGAFF. Here the CDR3 DNA reads TGTGCCAGCAGCTCCTCAGGGATGGGGGCTTTCTTT.

There are many counts of this clonotype. The chain is built from TRBV24-1 and TRBJ1-5; no reliable D call. This CDR3 region has 14 residues. Germline lookup yields CDR1 KGHDR and CDR2 SFDVKD. V lost 1 base to trimming and J lost 4 bases, with 7 bases between them. CDR3 in amino acids: CATSDLSFNQPQHF. The CDR3 coding sequence is TGTGCCACCAGTGATTTAAGTTTTAATCAGCCCCAGCATTTT.

This clonotype was found many times. This chain uses TRBV15 with TRBJ2-7; 12 bases fit TRBD2. The CDR3 has 17 residues. Germline loops: CDR1 LNHNV, CDR2 YYDKDF (reference sequence). The trim removed 4 bases at V and 2 bases at J, leaving 9 bases unmatched. CDR3 amino acids: CATSTQSGLAGTYEQYF. The CDR3 coding sequence is TGTGCCACCAGCACCCAATCGGGACTAGCGGGCACCTACGAGCAGTACTTC.

This clonotype was counted only a few times. V and J are TRBV12-3 or TRBV12-4 and TRBJ2-1; TRBD2 might be the D (7 bases). Trimming removed 4 bases at V and 3 bases at J, with 19 bases between. CDR3 size: 17 residues. This CDR3 reads CASSSGKGDYLYNEQFF. The CDR3 coding sequence is TGTGCCAGCAGTTCCGGGAAGGGGGACTACCTCTACAATGAGCAGTTCTTC.

This chain connects TRBV29-1 to TRBJ2-3; D may match TRBD1 or TRBD2 (6 bases each). CDR1 is SQVTM, CDR2 ANQGSEA, per germline. V was pared by 4 bases and J by 5 bases, with 13 bases between. The CDR3 sequence is 13 residues long. For the CDR3, the DNA is TGCAGCGTTGTCAGGGGAGGAGGAGATACGCAGTATTTT. Amino acids: CSVVRGGGDTQYF.

This sequence joins TRBV5-6 and TRBJ1-1, with a tentative D call TRBD1 (6 bases). The CDR3 totals 14 residues. Germline values: CDR1 SGHDT, CDR2 YYEEEE. V lost 5 bases and J 0 bases, leaving 11 bases between the germline ends. Here the CDR3 DNA reads TGTGCCAGCAGAAAAGGGGGGCTGAACACTGAAGCTTTCTTT. This encodes CASRKGGLNTEAFF. The entire variable domain, with the rest obtained from reference TRBV5-6 and TRBJ1-1, is as follows: DAGVTQSPTHLIKTRGQQVTLRCSPKSGHDTVSWYQQALGQGPQFIFQYYEEEERQRGNFPDRFSGHQFPNYSSELNVNALLLGDSALYLCASRKGGLNTEAFFGQGTRLTVV.

J is TRBJ2-3 and V is TRBV3-1; possibly TRBD2 for D (5 bases). CDR1 is LGHDT and CDR2 is YNNKEL in the germline V gene (reference sequence). CDR3 length: 16 residues. The V end lost 0 bases, the J end lost 8 bases, and 18 bases lay between the germline ends. CDR3: CASSQDDRGPRGTQYF. CDR3 nucleotides: TGTGCCAGCAGCCAAGATGATCGGGGTCCCCGTGGTACGCAGTATTTT.

A few counts support this clonotype. The rearrangement joins TRBV12-3 or TRBV12-4 to TRBJ1-6, with no clear D. The CDR3 sequence is 15 residues long. The V and J ends lost 3 bases and 5 bases respectively, with 11 bases between them. The CDR3 DNA reads as TGTGCCAGCAGTTTCTCACTCGGACATAATTCACCCCTCCACTTT. This codes for CASSFSLGHNSPLHF.

CDR3 region: CASSSSGTGGGKLFF. The CDR3 DNA sequence: TGTGCCAGCAGCTCATCCGGGACAGGGGGCGGAAAACTGTTTTTT. The chain couples TRBV11-2 to TRBJ1-4; 12 positions match TRBD1. The germline V gene encodes CDR1 SGHAT and CDR2 FQNNGV. The CDR3 consists of 15 residues. The V segment lost 4 bases and the J segment 10 bases; nucleotides outside the gene matches: 7.

This clonotype was observed a few times. V is TRBV5-1 and J is TRBJ2-7; possibly TRBD1 for D (6 bases). This CDR3 has 15 residues. Trimming pared 4 bases from V and 1 base from J, leaving 15 bases between. The germline gives CDR1 SGHRS, CDR2 YFSETQ. CDR3 region: CASSRGTGQSYEQYV. The CDR3 DNA follows: TGCGCCAGCAGCCGAGGTACAGGGCAGTCCTACGAGCAGTACGTC.

J is TRBJ2-1 and V is TRBV19; D is ambiguous. The V end lost 1 base, the J end lost 3 bases, and 10 bases lay between the germline ends. Germline loops: CDR1 LNHDA, CDR2 SQIVND (reference sequence). The CDR3 runs 15 residues. CDR3 sequence reads: CASSIVWSLYNEQFF. The CDR3 DNA reads TGTGCCAGTAGTATAGTGTGGTCTCTCTACAATGAGCAGTTCTTC.

This sequence joins TRBV7-9 and TRBJ2-2; D ambiguous. The V gene lost 5 bases and the J gene lost 0 bases, with 10 bases spanning the gap. This CDR3 contains 15 residues. Germline V gene lookup returns CDR1 SEHNR and CDR2 FQNEAQ (reference sequence). The CDR3 is CASSRQFANTGELFF. The CDR3 bases are TGTGCCAGCAGCCGGCAATTCGCGAACACCGGGGAGCTGTTTTTT.